This T cell receptor beta chain comes out of a study of siplizumab effects on memory and regulatory T cells. With regard to this clone: The antigen is not known.

Findings and caveats of the study: Alloreactive sequences that could be traced to unstimulated CD4+ memory cells showed a significant reduction under siplizumab. Naive T cells appeared more diverse than memory cells and seemed to be major alloresponse contributors. Mappable alloreactive CD4+ clones came from Treg cells 68.8% of the time on average with siplizumab, against 25% to 30% in controls.

Per sample, the assay covered approximately 91,000 TCR templates. The table came from immunoSEQ multiplex PCR; TCRdb's copy has only in-frame clones and leaves some out. The table lists 90,000 to 110,000 clones, roughly 91% of them singletons, with less than 0.35% in the top ten. Sequencing was performed on CD4+ T cells sorted from blood. The clonotype originates from a human donor in good health.

In DNA, the CDR3 is TGTGCCAGCAGCGATAACTATAAAGACAGGGTGTGGCCTTTCTTT. As protein: CASSDNYKDRVWPFF. V gene TRBV7-2 combines with J gene TRBJ1-1; TRBD1 agrees at 7 bases. The CDR3 covers 15 residues. The germline CDR1 and CDR2 sequences are SGHTA and FQGNSA. V dropped 5 bases and J dropped 12; count of bases not matched to a gene: 18.